This T cell receptor (beta chain) was identified in a study of blood T cell repertoires in COVID-19 (dated by TCRdb to between 2020 and 2021). Regarding the study in general: The collaborator samples originated in the United States, Italy and Spain and spanned the acute and convalescent phases of COVID-19. The material from the prospective study consisted of cDNA or gDNA derived from T cells, B-cell-depleted T cells, or PBMCs. Nearly every sample came with metadata listing a de-identified subject ID, COVID-19 status, age in years and sex. Samples came from the ongoing ImmuneRACE study (first 160 participants) plus 1,254 subjects from 6 global collaborators. The dataset comprised deeply sampled blood TCRbeta repertoires from subjects exposed to, actively infected with, or recovered from COVID-19. Where HLA class I and class II types were available, the types were taken from metadata supplied by the sample provider, not from assay-based typing. A freely available public database, intended as a resource for researchers studying the immune response to SARS-CoV-2, is where the repertoires were released.

One collaborating source in Seattle enrolled patients during active infection and followed them longitudinally through the course of disease. Collaborating institutions collected whole blood in K2EDTA tubes following their own protocols. For TCRbeta analysis, collaborator samples were shipped as frozen whole blood, as isolated PBMCs, or as DNA extracted from either sample type. On the study overall, not on this receptor specifically: The amount of clinical and demographic metadata varied by source and participant and was provided uncurated.

TCRbeta CDR3 regions were amplified from genomic DNA by means of the immunoSEQ Assay, a bias-controlled multiplex PCR. The paper's processing steps were these. Nucleated cell counts per sample were estimated from amplification of reference gene primers within the assay. To quantify the absolute abundance of each unique TCRbeta CDR3 rearrangement, sequence reads were collapsed and filtered. For each sample, productive Simpson clonality was calculated as the square root of Simpson's diversity index across productive rearrangements. TCRdb limited this immuneACCESS table to in-frame rearrangements with V and J called. A share of clones is missing; checked studies link under half to unresolved V genes, and the rest is unexplained. That table is the source of V, J and clone size, and D and trimming were worked out from the DNA. This sample lists fewer than 200,000 clones; approximately 80% were detected once. The ten largest clonotypes hold less than 15% of the sample.

Taken from the germline V gene, the CDR1 and CDR2 loops are ENHRY and SYGVKD. The CDR3, cysteine through phenylalanine, is 16 amino acids long. The retained sequence is limited to the CDR3, 48 bases, with the frame set at the first base. Trimming removed 2 bases from V and 6 bases from J; the gene matches leave 12 bases unexplained. Of note for this clone: Which antigen it targets is not known. No base-level quality is on record; no much larger clone is a single base apart.

The chain is assembled from TRBV10-3 and TRBJ1-2; the central 7 bases match TRBD1. Sequences were obtained from peripheral blood. This clonotype originated in a woman older than 75 with COVID-19, enrolled during active disease. The CDR3 region reads CAISEPLRQGRDGYTF. The DNA sequence is given as TGTGCCATCAGTGAGCCTCTAAGACAGGGACGGGATGGCTACACCTTC.